This T cell receptor beta chain was sequenced for a study of PD-1 blockade in classical Hodgkin lymphoma. The study's findings and limits: CD8+ TCR diversity did not rise significantly by C4D1, unlike CD4+. Newly diagnosed patients were reported to start with lower TCR diversity than healthy donors. Patients were excluded if nivolumab began under 1 year after ASCT (the autologous transplant).

The patients all showed relapse after autologous stem cell transplantation, while their brentuximab vedotin exposure varied. Magnetic negative selection purified CD4+ T cells from thawed PBMCs. The study recorded best responses of complete response, partial response or progressive disease. CDR3 length: 14 amino acids. The V gene's germline CDR1 is KGHSH and CDR2 LQKENI. V was clipped by 2 bases and J by 1 base, with 8 bases between them. Concerning this clone: Antigen: not known.

The repertoire was sequenced with immunoSEQ multiplex PCR; TCRdb's copy has only in-frame clones and lacks some. This repertoire shows about 35,000 clones, 90% found once; its top ten account for 0.2% to 0.3%. V usage is TRBV18 and J usage is TRBJ1-1; D gene uncertain. The TCR sequence derives from a human donor with classical Hodgkin lymphoma. The specimen comprised CD4+ T cells from blood, sampled at baseline. CDR3 amino acids: CASSPLGGNTEAFF. The CDR3 DNA reads TGTGCCAGCTCACCATTGGGTGGGAACACTGAAGCTTTCTTT.